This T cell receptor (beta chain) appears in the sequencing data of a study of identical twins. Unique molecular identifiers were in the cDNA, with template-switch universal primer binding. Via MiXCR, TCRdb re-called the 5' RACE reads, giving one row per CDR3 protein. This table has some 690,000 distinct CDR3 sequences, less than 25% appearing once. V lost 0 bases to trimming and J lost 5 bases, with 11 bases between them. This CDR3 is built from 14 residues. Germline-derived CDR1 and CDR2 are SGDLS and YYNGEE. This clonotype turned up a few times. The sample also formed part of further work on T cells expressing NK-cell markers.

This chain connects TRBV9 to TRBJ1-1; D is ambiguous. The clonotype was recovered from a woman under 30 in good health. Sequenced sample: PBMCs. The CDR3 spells CASSVVGPGTEAFF. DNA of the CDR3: TGTGCCAGCAGCGTAGTAGGGCCCGGGACTGAAGCTTTCTTT.